Listed below are T cell receptor beta chains from one sample, sequenced in a study of shared clonotypes between healthy human individuals. Method: immunoSEQ multiplex PCR; TCRdb's copy keeps in-frame clones and lacks some. The data show approximately 700,000 clones, with more than 70% seen just once and around 1.8% held by the top ten. The sequenced sample consisted of memory CD4+ T cells sorted from blood. These receptors were taken from a woman aged 30 to 39 in good health. Both conserved end residues are part of each CDR3. Fields, in order: CDR3 protein, CDR3 DNA, J gene, V gene, clone size, CDR3 length, D gene. The D gene is left open where the match is weak. Size is stated for part of the rows, as once, few or many counts, or as a class when the clone is expanded.

CDR3aa: CASKNRVGNQPQHF; CDR3nt: TGTGCCAGCAAAAACAGGGTTGGCAATCAGCCCCAGCATTTT; j_gene: TRBJ1-5; v_gene: TRBV2; abundance: -; len: 14; d_gene: -
CDR3aa: CASSSWTGALGFF; CDR3nt: TGTGCCAGCAGTTCCTGGACGGGAGCCCTTGGGTTCTTC; j_gene: TRBJ2-1; v_gene: TRBV28; abundance: -; len: 13; d_gene: -
CDR3aa: CASNPGGGTYEQYF; CDR3nt: TGCGCCAGTAATCCGGGAGGGGGAACCTACGAGCAGTACTTC; j_gene: TRBJ2-7; v_gene: TRBV5-1; abundance: -; len: 14; d_gene: TRBD2
CDR3aa: CSVEEAAEDTQYF; CDR3nt: TGCAGCGTTGAAGAGGCCGCCGAGGATACGCAGTATTTT; j_gene: TRBJ2-3; v_gene: TRBV29-1; abundance: -; len: 13; d_gene: -
CDR3aa: CASSYSWGAQNEQFF; CDR3nt: TGTGCCAGCAGTTACTCTTGGGGGGCGCAGAATGAGCAGTTCTTC; j_gene: TRBJ2-1; v_gene: TRBV6-5; abundance: -; len: 15; d_gene: -
CDR3aa: CASSAAQTSSYNEQFF; CDR3nt: TGTGCCAGCAGTGCGGCGCAGACCAGCTCCTACAATGAGCAGTTCTTC; j_gene: TRBJ2-1; v_gene: TRBV25-1; abundance: few; len: 16; d_gene: -
CDR3aa: CASSPTHATNEKLFF; CDR3nt: TGTGCCAGCAGTCCCACCCACGCAACTAATGAAAAACTGTTTTTT; j_gene: TRBJ1-4; v_gene: TRBV28; abundance: few; len: 15; d_gene: -
CDR3aa: CASSGQGNEQFF; CDR3nt: TGTGCCAGCAGTGGGCAAGGCAATGAGCAGTTCTTC; j_gene: TRBJ2-1; v_gene: TRBV7-8; abundance: many; len: 12; d_gene: -
CDR3aa: CASSHNPGTSGQETQYF; CDR3nt: TGTGCCAGCAGCCACAATCCCGGGACTAGCGGACAAGAGACCCAGTACTTC; j_gene: TRBJ2-5; v_gene: TRBV11-2; abundance: few; len: 17; d_gene: TRBD2
CDR3aa: CASRRTGGLWIETQYF; CDR3nt: TGTGCCAGTAGGCGGACAGGGGGTTTATGGATAGAGACCCAGTACTTC; j_gene: TRBJ2-5; v_gene: TRBV19; abundance: -; len: 16; d_gene: TRBD1